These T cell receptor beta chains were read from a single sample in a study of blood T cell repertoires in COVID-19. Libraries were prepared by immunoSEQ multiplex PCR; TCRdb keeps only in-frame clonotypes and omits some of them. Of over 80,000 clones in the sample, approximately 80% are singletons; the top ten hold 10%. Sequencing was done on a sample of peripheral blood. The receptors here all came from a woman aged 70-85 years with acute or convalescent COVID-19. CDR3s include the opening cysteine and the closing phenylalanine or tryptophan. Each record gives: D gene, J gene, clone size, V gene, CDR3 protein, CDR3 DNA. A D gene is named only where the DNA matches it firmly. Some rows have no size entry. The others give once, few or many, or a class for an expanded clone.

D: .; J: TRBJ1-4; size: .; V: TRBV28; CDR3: CASGPMRGLATNEKLFF; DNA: TGTGCCAGCGGGCCGATGAGGGGACTAGCAACTAATGAAAAACTGTTTTTT
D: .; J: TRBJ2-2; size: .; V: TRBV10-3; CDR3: CASGRETGELFF; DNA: TGTGCCAGCGGGCGGGAAACCGGGGAGCTGTTTTTT
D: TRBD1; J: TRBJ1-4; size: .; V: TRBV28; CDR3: CAGAGTGGEKLFF; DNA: TGTGCCGGCGCCGGGACAGGGGGAGAAAAACTGTTTTTT
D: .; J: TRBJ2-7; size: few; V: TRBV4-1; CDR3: CASSHQDRRDYEQYF; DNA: TGCGCCAGCAGCCATCAGGACAGGCGGGACTACGAGCAGTACTTC
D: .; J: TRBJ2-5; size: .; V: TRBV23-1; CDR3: CASSPRFGTQYF; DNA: TGCGCCAGCAGCCCCCGCTTCGGGACCCAGTACTTC
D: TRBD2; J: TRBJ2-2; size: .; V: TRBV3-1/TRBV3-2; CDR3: CASGRTSGAGPGELFF; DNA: TGTGCCAGCGGACGGACTAGCGGGGCGGGGCCCGGGGAGCTGTTTTTT
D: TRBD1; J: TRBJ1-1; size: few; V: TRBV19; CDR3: CASNPGQGTEAFF; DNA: TGTGCCAGTAATCCGGGACAGGGCACTGAAGCTTTCTTT
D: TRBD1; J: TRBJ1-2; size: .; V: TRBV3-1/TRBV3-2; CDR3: CASSQEIQGAEGYTF; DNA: TGTGCCAGCAGCCAAGAGATACAGGGGGCGGAAGGCTACACCTTC
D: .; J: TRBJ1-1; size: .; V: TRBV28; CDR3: CASVPQGIPEAFF; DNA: TGTGCCAGCGTCCCACAGGGAATTCCTGAAGCTTTCTTT
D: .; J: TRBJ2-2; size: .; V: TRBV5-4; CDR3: CASSLAGTGELFF; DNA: TGTGCCAGCAGCTTGGCGGGGACCGGGGAGCTGTTTTTT
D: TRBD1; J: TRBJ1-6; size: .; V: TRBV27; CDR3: CASSDRPGTGGSPLHF; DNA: TGTGCCAGCAGTGATCGGCCAGGGACAGGGGGATCACCCCTCCACTTT
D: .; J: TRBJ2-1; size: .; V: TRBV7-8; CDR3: CASSPIARSYNEQFF; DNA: TGTGCCAGCAGTCCAATAGCGAGATCCTACAATGAGCAGTTCTTC
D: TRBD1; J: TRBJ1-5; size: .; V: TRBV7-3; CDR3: CASTGQGQMSNQPQHF; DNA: TGTGCCAGCACGGGACAGGGCCAGATGAGCAATCAGCCCCAGCATTTT
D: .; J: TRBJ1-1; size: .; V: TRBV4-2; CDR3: CASSQTQGWTEAFF; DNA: TGTGCCAGCAGCCAGACGCAGGGTTGGACTGAAGCTTTCTTT
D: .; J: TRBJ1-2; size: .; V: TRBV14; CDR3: CASSHQGIYNYGYTF; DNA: TGTGCCAGCAGCCACCAGGGTATCTATAACTATGGCTACACCTTC
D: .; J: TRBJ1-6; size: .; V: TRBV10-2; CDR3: CASGATVPNSPLHF; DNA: TGCGCCAGCGGGGCAACAGTACCTAATTCACCCCTCCACTTT
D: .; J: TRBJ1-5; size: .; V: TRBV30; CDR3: CAWRTQGNGNQPQHF; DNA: TGTGCCTGGAGGACACAGGGAAATGGTAATCAGCCCCAGCATTTT